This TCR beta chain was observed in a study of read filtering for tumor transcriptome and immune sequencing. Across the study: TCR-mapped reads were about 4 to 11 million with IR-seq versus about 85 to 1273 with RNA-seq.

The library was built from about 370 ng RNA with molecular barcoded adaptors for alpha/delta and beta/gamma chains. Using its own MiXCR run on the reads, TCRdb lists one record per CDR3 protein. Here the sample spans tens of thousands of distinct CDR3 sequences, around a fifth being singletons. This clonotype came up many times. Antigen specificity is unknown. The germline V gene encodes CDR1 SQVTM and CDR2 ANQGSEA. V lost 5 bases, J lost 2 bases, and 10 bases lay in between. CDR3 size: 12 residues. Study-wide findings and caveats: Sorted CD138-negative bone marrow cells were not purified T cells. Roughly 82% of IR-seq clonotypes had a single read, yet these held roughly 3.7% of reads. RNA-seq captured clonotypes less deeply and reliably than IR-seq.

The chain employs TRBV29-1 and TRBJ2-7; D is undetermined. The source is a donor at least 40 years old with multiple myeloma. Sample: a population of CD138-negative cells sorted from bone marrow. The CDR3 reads CSVYNVPYEQYF. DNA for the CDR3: TGCAGCGTTTACAATGTGCCCTACGAGCAGTACTTC.